Listed below are T cell receptor beta chains from one sample, sequenced in a study of OX40 agonist ivuxolimab in advanced cancers. Measured with immunoSEQ multiplex PCR; TCRdb has only the in-frame clones, and not every one. Altogether roughly 50,000 clones are present, under 95% being singletons, with the ten largest covering about 9.3%. The sample consisted of CD4+ or CD8+ T cells sorted from blood, taken in a trial of the OX40 agonist ivuxolimab. The receptors here all came from an adult with an advanced solid tumor such as melanoma, head and neck, liver or kidney cancer. Each CDR3 is given with its conserved first and last residue. Fields, in order: V gene, clone size, D gene, J gene, CDR3 protein, CDR3 DNA. The D gene is left open where the match is weak. The size entry is marked missing in some rows and otherwise reads once, few, many or a size class.

TRBV4-3	-	-	TRBJ2-7	CASSQERTSGPHYEQYF	TGCGCCAGCAGCCAAGAAAGGACGAGCGGGCCACACTACGAGCAGTACTTC
TRBV25-1	-	-	TRBJ1-5	CASSADGSNQPQHF	TGTGCCAGCAGTGCTGACGGGAGCAATCAGCCCCAGCATTTT
TRBV28	few	-	TRBJ1-2	CASSSFGGYGYTF	TGTGCCAGCAGTTCATTCGGGGGGTATGGCTACACCTTC
TRBV7-6	-	-	TRBJ2-3	CASSRGMDTQYF	TGTGCCAGCAGCCGCGGAATGGATACGCAGTATTTT
TRBV6-6	-	-	TRBJ2-7	CASSQSLTTYEQYF	TGTGCCAGCAGTCAAAGCCTCACTACCTACGAGCAGTACTTC
TRBV9	-	-	TRBJ1-1	CASTSGEGTEAFF	TGTGCCAGCACCTCAGGGGAAGGCACTGAAGCTTTCTTT
TRBV4-3	-	-	TRBJ1-4	CASRPNYITGREKLFF	TGCGCCAGCAGGCCGAACTATATTACAGGGAGAGAAAAACTGTTTTTT
TRBV27	-	TRBD1	TRBJ2-1	CASSVDRGHYNEQFF	TGTGCCAGCAGTGTCGACAGGGGACACTACAATGAGCAGTTCTTC
TRBV5-5	-	-	TRBJ1-2	CASSLEGPGYGYTF	TGTGCCAGCAGCTTGGAGGGCCCAGGCTATGGCTACACCTTC
TRBV4-3	-	-	TRBJ1-1	CASSHREEEEAFF	TGCGCCAGCAGCCACCGAGAGGAGGAGGAAGCTTTCTTT
TRBV5-1	once	-	TRBJ2-7	CASSLLGGTLGEQYF	TGCGCCAGCAGCTTGTTGGGGGGCACTCTGGGCGAGCAGTACTTC
TRBV28	-	TRBD2	TRBJ2-3	CASSTYSGRNRLGDTQYF	TGTGCCAGCAGTACTTACAGCGGGAGAAACCGATTGGGAGATACGCAGTATTTT
TRBV27	-	-	TRBJ1-4	CASSLDGTGFRIDEKLFF	TGTGCCAGCAGTTTAGACGGAACAGGGTTTCGGATTGATGAAAAACTGTTTTTT
TRBV6-1	-	TRBD2	TRBJ2-3	CASSEVAGRSDTQYF	TGTGCCAGCAGTGAAGTAGCGGGCAGATCAGATACGCAGTATTTT
TRBV18	-	TRBD1	TRBJ2-7	CASSPPGQGTYEQYF	TGTGCCAGCTCACCACCGGGACAGGGGACCTACGAGCAGTACTTC
TRBV7-3	few	-	TRBJ2-3	CASSQGVVGTDTQYF	TGTGCCAGCAGTCAAGGGGTGGTGGGCACAGATACGCAGTATTTT
TRBV4-2	once	-	TRBJ1-1	CASSQVRTNSEAFF	TGTGCCAGCAGCCAAGTGAGGACAAACTCTGAAGCTTTCTTT
TRBV7-9	few	-	TRBJ1-1	CASSLEVNTEAFF	TGTGCCAGCAGCTTAGAAGTGAACACTGAAGCTTTCTTT
TRBV7-8	-	-	TRBJ2-7	CASSLRRQGPLEQYF	TGTGCCAGCAGCTTAAGGCGCCAGGGGCCCCTCGAGCAGTACTTC